What follows are 24 T cell receptor beta chains derived from one specimen sequenced in a study of blood T cell repertoires in COVID-19. Method: immunoSEQ multiplex PCR; TCRdb's copy keeps in-frame clones and lacks some. The sample records roughly 120,000 clones, roughly 80% being singletons. The sequencing sample was made of peripheral blood. Source of these receptors: a man aged 50-59 years with acute or convalescent COVID-19.

The rearrangement joins TRBV7-3 to TRBJ2-2; 8 bases line up with TRBD2. Germline V gene data show CDR1 as SGHTA and CDR2 as FQGTGA. The CDR3 extends over 15 amino acids. With 5 bases clipped from V and 6 bases from J, the junction kept 8 bases outside the gene matches. The CDR3 spells CASSPAGLGAGELFF. CDR3 sequence (DNA): TGTGCCAGCAGCCCTGCGGGACTAGGGGCCGGGGAGCTGTTTTTT.

V is TRBV6-5 and J is TRBJ1-2, with TRBD1 matching 8 bases. The V and J ends lost 8 bases and 6 bases, in that order; junction bases with no gene match: 11. Germline V gene lookup returns CDR1 MNHEY and CDR2 SVGAGI. This CDR3 region has 14 residues. The CDR3 sequence: CASGRSDRADGYTF. The CDR3 nucleotides are TGTGCCAGCGGACGCTCGGACAGGGCTGATGGCTACACCTTC.

The chain's CDR3 is CASSQDLERNAISYGYTF. CDR3 nucleotides: TGTGCCAGCAGCCAAGATCTTGAGCGGAACGCTATCAGCTATGGCTACACCTTC. The chain recombines TRBV14 with TRBJ1-2; D ambiguous. V was shortened by 0 bases and J by 4 bases, with 21 bases between the two germline ends. Germline V gives CDR1 SGHDN, CDR2 FVKESK. The CDR3 is made up of 18 amino acids.

The CDR3, as DNA: TGTGCCACCAGTGAAGCTAGCGGATTCACAGATACGCAGTATTTT. It translates to CATSEASGFTDTQYF. This rearrangement joins TRBV24-1 to TRBJ2-3; 7 bases are shared with TRBD2. The CDR3 has 15 residues. V lost 4 bases and J lost 2; bases outside the gene matches: 5. Germline values: CDR1 KGHDR, CDR2 SFDVKD.

This chain joins TRBV5-4 and TRBJ2-1; the D gene is possibly TRBD2 (7 bases). CDR3 length: 13 residues. Germline CDR1 is SGHNT and CDR2 is YYREEE (reference sequence). V lost 10 bases to trimming and J lost 6 bases, with 17 bases between them. The DNA of the CDR3 is TGTGCCGCAATGGGGCGGGGGCCCAATGAGCAGTTCTTC. Translation: CAAMGRGPNEQFF.

This chain connects TRBV18 to TRBJ2-7; possibly TRBD2 for D (7 bases). CDR3 length: 14 amino acids. Looked up from germline, CDR1 is KGHSH and CDR2 is LQKENI. V gave up 3 bases and J gave up 3 bases, with 12 bases separating them. Here the CDR3 DNA reads TGTGCCAGCTCACCGATGGGGGGGCGCTACGAGCAGTACTTC. Translation: CASSPMGGRYEQYF.

V usage is TRBV10-1 and J usage is TRBJ2-1; 10 nucleotides align to TRBD2. In germline, CDR1 is WNHNN, CDR2 SYGVQD (reference sequence). Trimming cost V 4 bases and J 10 bases; bases outside gene matches: 10. The CDR3 runs to 15 residues. DNA of the CDR3: TGCGCCAGCAGTGTATCTAGCGGGAGCTGGAAGGAGCAGTTCTTC. Residues: CASSVSSGSWKEQFF.

The chain combines TRBV5-5 with TRBJ2-6; D is possibly TRBD2 (6 bases). Trimming removed 5 bases at V and 2 bases at J, with 14 bases between. The CDR3 sequence is 16 residues long. Germline V gene sequence: CDR1 SGHKS, CDR2 YYEKEE (reference sequence). CDR3 DNA sequence: TGTGCCAGCAGACTGAGCAGGGAGGCTGGGGCCAACGTCCTGACTTTC. Translating gives CASRLSREAGANVLTF.

The V and J genes are TRBV6-1 and TRBJ2-1; the D is unclear. Trimming cost V 1 base and J 4 bases, with 8 bases left between them. This CDR3 region has 14 residues. CDR1 and CDR2 from the germline V gene are MNHNS and SASEGT. This CDR3 is CASSEGPGYNEQFF. The CDR3 bases are TGTGCCAGCAGTGAAGGGCCGGGTTACAATGAGCAGTTCTTC.

The V call is TRBV5-4, the J call TRBJ1-1; the match to TRBD1 covers 10 bases. The CDR3 loop spans 17 amino acids. V shed 2 bases, J shed 0 bases, and the junction held 7 bases outside the gene matches. Looked up from germline, CDR1 is SGHNT and CDR2 is YYREEE (reference sequence). Here the CDR3 DNA reads TGTGCCAGCAGCTTTCCGACAGGGGGCCTAATGAACACTGAAGCTTTCTTT. Its translation: CASSFPTGGLMNTEAFF. The variable domain in full, with the rest retrieved from reference TRBV5-4 and TRBJ1-1, is ETGVTQSPTHLIKTRGQQVTLRCSSQSGHNTVSWYQQALGQGPQFIFQYYREEENGRGNFPPRFSGLQFPNYSSELNVNALELDDSALYLCASSFPTGGLMNTEAFFGQGTRLTVV.

The chain has TRBV29-1 and TRBJ1-2; D is perhaps TRBD1 (5 bases). The V gene lost 7 bases and the J gene lost 4 bases, with 16 bases spanning the gap. The CDR3 runs to 13 residues. Germline lookup yields CDR1 SQVTM and CDR2 ANQGSEA. The CDR3 DNA is TGCAGCGGCTCCGGGGGGGACCTCTATGGCTACACCTTC. Its protein product is CSGSGGDLYGYTF.

The CDR3 DNA follows: TGTGCCAGCAGATACGACAGGGGCCCTGGAAACACCATATATTTT. The encoded protein is CASRYDRGPGNTIYF. The chain couples TRBV2 to TRBJ1-3, with 8 bases that match TRBD1. The V segment lost 6 bases and the J segment 2 bases; nucleotides outside the gene matches: 6. The CDR3 spans 15 residues. The germline CDR1 and CDR2 sequences are SNHLY and FYNNEI.

The rearrangement joins TRBV13 to TRBJ2-1, with 11 bases matching TRBD1. V lost 3 bases and J lost 3; bases outside the gene matches: 4. Germline loops: CDR1 PRHDT, CDR2 FYEKMQ (reference sequence). This CDR3 comprises 16 residues. The CDR3 DNA reads as TGTGCCAGCAGCTTCCAGGGACAGGGGGTCTACAATGAGCAGTTCTTC. This gives the protein CASSFQGQGVYNEQFF.

This chain connects TRBV5-1 to TRBJ1-2, with 9 bases fitting TRBD1. The length of the CDR3 is 14 residues. The germline V gene encodes CDR1 SGHRS and CDR2 YFSETQ. J was trimmed by 4 bases and V by 5 bases; bases with no gene match: 6. The CDR3 coding sequence is TGCGCCAGCAGGGATACAGGGGGCGGCTATGGCTACACCTTC. This codes for CASRDTGGGYGYTF.

The rearrangement joins TRBV5-1 to TRBJ1-6; D is unclear. V gave up 0 bases and J gave up 10 bases, with 11 bases separating them. Germline loops: CDR1 SGHRS, CDR2 YFSETQ. CDR3 length: 14 residues. The CDR3, as DNA: TGCGCCAGCAGCTTGGGTGTATCCGGGTCACCCCTCCACTTT. The encoded protein is CASSLGVSGSPLHF. Looking up the rest from reference TRBV5-1 and TRBJ1-6 gives the full variable domain: KAGVTQTPRYLIKTRGQQVTLSCSPISGHRSVSWYQQTPGQGLQFLFEYFSETQRNKGNFPGRFSGRQFSNSRSEMNVSTLELGDSALYLCASSLGVSGSPLHFGNGTRLTVT.

The V call is TRBV5-8, the J call TRBJ2-3; 12 nucleotides line up with TRBD2. The junction had 8 bases not matched to a gene; V was cut back by 4 bases and J by 2 bases. The CDR3 has 17 amino acids. CDR1 SGHTS and CDR2 YDEGEE come from the germline V gene. CDR3 nucleotide sequence: TGTGCCAGCAGCCTCCGGACTAGCGGGGAGCCCACAGATACGCAGTATTTT. It yields the protein CASSLRTSGEPTDTQYF.

This clone occurred a few times. This chain uses TRBV6-1 with TRBJ1-6; no firm D call. The V gene lost 3 bases and the J gene lost 10 bases, with 13 bases spanning the gap. This CDR3 is built from 14 residues. Germline V gene data show CDR1 as MNHNS and CDR2 as SASEGT. In nucleotides, the CDR3 is TGTGCCAGCAGTGAGGGCCATAGCGAATCACCCCTCCACTTT. Amino acids: CASSEGHSESPLHF.

The V call is TRBV5-1, the J call TRBJ2-7; perhaps TRBD1 as D (6 bases). Germline V gene data show CDR1 as SGHRS and CDR2 as YFSETQ. The CDR3 is made up of 14 amino acids. Trimming left V 1 base short and J 4 bases short, with 12 bases between. CDR3 sequence (DNA): TGCGCCAGCAGCTTGCGTGGGACACCTTACGAGCAGTACTTC. Protein product: CASSLRGTPYEQYF.

The chain joins TRBV19 to TRBJ2-1; 12 bases agree with TRBD2. The germline gives CDR1 LNHDA, CDR2 SQIVND (reference sequence). V lost 3 bases to trimming and J lost 1 base; unmatched junction nucleotides: 4. The CDR3 consists of 17 residues. The CDR3 region is CASSMTSGSYSYNEQFF. In DNA, the CDR3 is TGTGCCAGTAGTATGACTAGCGGGAGTTATTCCTACAATGAGCAGTTCTTC.

The J gene is TRBJ2-7, the V gene TRBV4-1; D is possibly TRBD1 (5 bases). CDR1 is MGHRA, CDR2 YSYEKL, per germline. The V and J ends lost 4 bases and 0 bases respectively, with 10 bases between them. The CDR3 totals 14 residues. The CDR3 DNA follows: TGCGCCAGCAGCCCGATTGACAGCTCCTACGAGCAGTACTTC. Translated: CASSPIDSSYEQYF.

This clone appeared once. V and J are TRBV30 and TRBJ1-6; D not resolved. With 4 bases removed from V and 5 bases from J, the gap between germline ends came to 6 bases. CDR3 length: 12 residues. CDR1 is GTSNPN, CDR2 SVGIG, per germline (reference sequence). The CDR3 loop reads CAWTVNNSPLHF. The CDR3 DNA reads TGTGCCTGGACGGTGAATAATTCACCCCTCCACTTT.

The chain couples TRBV28 to TRBJ2-7; D is unclear. Germline assignment: CDR1 MDHEN and CDR2 SYDVKM. This CDR3 region has 11 residues. Deletions cut 6 bases from V and 2 bases from J, with 5 bases between. For the CDR3, the DNA is TGTGCCAGCAGACGCGCCTACGAGCAGTACTTC. Its translation: CASRRAYEQYF.

The V and J genes are TRBV2 and TRBJ2-1; D ambiguous. The V gene's germline CDR1 is SNHLY and CDR2 FYNNEI. The CDR3 contains 15 residues. Trimming took 5 bases from V and 0 from J, leaving 11 bases between them. The CDR3 coding sequence is TGTGCCAGCAGTCCCGACCGGAGCTCCTACAATGAGCAGTTCTTC. Its protein product is CASSPDRSSYNEQFF. Using reference TRBV2 and TRBJ2-1 for the parts outside the CDR3, the full variable domain is EPEVTQTPSHQVTQMGQEVILRCVPISNHLYFYWYRQILGQKVEFLVSFYNNEISEKSEIFDDQFSVERPDGSNFTLKIRSTKLEDSAMYFCASSPDRSSYNEQFFGPGTRLTVL.

The rearrangement joins TRBV10-3 to TRBJ2-5; TRBD2 matches at 7 bases. Germline lookup yields CDR1 ENHRY and CDR2 SYGVKD. Losses at the gene ends were 2 bases for V and 1 base for J; bases not matched to a gene: 1. This CDR3 has 14 amino acids. The CDR3 region has the DNA TGTGCCATCAGTGAGGCTAGCGGCCAAGAGACCCAGTACTTC. Translating gives CAISEASGQETQYF.